Shown below are 2 T cell receptor beta chains from a single sample sequenced in a study of vaccination and CD4 T cells after COVID-19. Treatment noted: approximately nine-day PBMC culture with coronavirus spike peptide pools or control peptides (ViraFEST assay). Cultured CD4+ T-cell DNA underwent Oncomine TCR Beta short-read sequencing. TCRdb processed the PCR reads anew with MiXCR; each CDR3 protein has one entry. Of under 25,000 distinct CDR3 sequences detected, about 60% appear once; the ten largest clones hold more than 6.5%. For these TCRs, the target antigens are not known. Sequenced material: CD4+ T cells from blood, cultured in vitro. Receptors were obtained from a human donor who had recovered from COVID-19.

The rearrangement uses TRBV27 and TRBJ2-2, with D maybe TRBD1 (6 bases). The germline V gene has CDR1 MNHEY and CDR2 SMNVEV (reference sequence). V was shortened by 1 base and J by 3 bases, with 15 bases between the two germline ends. The CDR3 length is 17 residues. CDR3 DNA: TGTGCCAGCAGTTTATGGGGCCCGAAGGGGGACACCGGGGAGCTGTTTTTT. Translation gives CASSLWGPKGDTGELFF.

The rearrangement uses TRBV10-3 and TRBJ2-5, with D hard to call. The germline gives CDR1 ENHRY, CDR2 SYGVKD. V was pared by 3 bases and J by 5 bases, with 16 bases between. This CDR3 has 15 amino acids. The CDR3 nucleotides are TGTGCCATCAGTGACGACGCCCCAGGCGAGGAGACCCAGTACTTC. Protein: CAISDDAPGEETQYF.